The 5 T cell receptor beta chains reported below all come from one sample, sequenced in a study of blood T cell repertoires in COVID-19. Profiling relied on immunoSEQ multiplex PCR, and the TCRdb table lists in-frame clones only, not all of them. The data contain 80,000 to 100,000 clones, 80% of them singletons. Material: peripheral blood. These receptors were collected from an older woman with acute or convalescent COVID-19.

The genes are TRBV3-1 (or the pseudogene TRBV3-2) and TRBJ1-6; possible D gene TRBD1, 5 bases. The CDR3 runs to 17 residues. Germline V CDR1 and CDR2: LGHDT, YNNKEL (reference sequence). V was shortened by 0 bases and J by 5 bases, with 14 bases between the two germline ends. The CDR3 sequence is CASSQDQGAPHNSPLHF. The CDR3 DNA reads TGTGCCAGCAGCCAAGATCAAGGGGCCCCCCATAATTCACCCCTCCACTTT.

This clone was recorded once. The chain is built from TRBV6-5 and TRBJ1-6; D not certain. With 4 bases removed from V and 10 bases from J, the gap between germline ends came to 17 bases. CDR1 and CDR2 (germline): MNHEY, SVGAGI. The CDR3 loop spans 15 amino acids. CDR3 amino acids: CASSWGSVPGSPLHF. The CDR3 DNA follows: TGTGCCAGCAGTTGGGGTTCTGTCCCGGGGTCACCCCTCCACTTT.

This CDR3 reads CASSRRQGYSTDTQYF. In nucleotides, the CDR3 is TGTGCCAGCAGCCGCCGACAGGGATATAGCACAGATACGCAGTATTTT. The gene calls are TRBV27 and TRBJ2-3; 7 nucleotides match TRBD1. The ends lost 6 bases at V and 0 bases at J; junction bases unmatched: 9. The CDR3 runs 16 residues. Germline values: CDR1 MNHEY, CDR2 SMNVEV (reference sequence).

This chain joins TRBV29-1 and TRBJ1-3, with 7 bases matching TRBD1. CDR1 SQVTM and CDR2 ANQGSEA come from the germline V gene. This CDR3 is 15 amino acids long. Trimming at V came to 7 bases and at J to 3 bases, leaving 12 bases not matched to a gene. The CDR3 protein is CSALDRAQGGNTIYF. Here the CDR3 DNA reads TGCAGCGCTCTCGACAGGGCCCAGGGTGGAAACACCATATATTTT.

The rearrangement uses TRBV12-3 or TRBV12-4 and TRBJ2-1; D uncertain. This CDR3 is 13 amino acids long. The V end lost 5 bases, the J end lost 7 bases, and 12 bases lay between the germline ends. Here the CDR3 DNA reads TGTGCCAGCAGTCTGCGATCAATGAATGAGCAGTTCTTC. Its protein product is CASSLRSMNEQFF.